The 17 T cell receptor beta chains below were found in one sample sequenced in a study of T-cell memory formation after mild COVID-19. Each CDR3 protein gets one entry after TCRdb re-called the 5' RACE reads with MiXCR. The table lists hundreds of thousands of distinct CDR3 sequences, roughly 23% of them singletons. Source material: PBMCs or a T cell subset sorted from them (not recorded which). These receptors originate from an adult woman who had mild COVID-19 (a few samples of this study predate the infection). Cell type and time point are not known.

The CDR3 loop reads CASSLVDRGRTEAFF. CDR3 in DNA: TGTGCCAGCAGCTTAGTGGACAGGGGGCGGACTGAAGCTTTCTTT. The V call is TRBV7-9, the J call TRBJ1-1; 11 bases agree with TRBD1. Per the germline V gene, CDR1 is SEHNR and CDR2 is FQNEAQ (reference sequence). CDR3 length: 15 residues. Trimming at V came to 1 base and at J to 5 bases, leaving 3 bases not matched to a gene.

This clonotype has a handful of counts. The chain links TRBV5-1 to TRBJ2-1, with 9 bases lining up with TRBD1. Germline loops: CDR1 SGHRS, CDR2 YFSETQ. This CDR3 region has 13 residues. Trimming took 5 bases from V and 8 from J; bases not matched to a gene: 5. The DNA of the CDR3 is TGCGCCAGCAGTTTACAGGGGGCAGATGAGCAGTTCTTC. Protein: CASSLQGADEQFF.

The V and J genes are TRBV20-1 and TRBJ1-3; D gene unclear. Trimming pared 0 bases from V and 0 bases from J, leaving 15 bases between. Germline CDR1 reads DFQATT; CDR2 reads SNEGSKA (reference sequence). CDR3 length: 17 amino acids. CDR3 sequence (DNA): TGCAGTGCTAGAGATCCCCCGGCAGGCGACTCTGGAAACACCATATATTTT. This sequence encodes CSARDPPAGDSGNTIYF.

This clonotype has more than one count but fewer than ten. The chain couples TRBV4-1 to TRBJ2-7, with D hard to call. V shed 0 bases and J shed 0 bases, with 6 bases lying between them. There are 14 residues in the CDR3. In germline, CDR1 is MGHRA, CDR2 YSYEKL. CDR3 bases: TGCGCCAGCAGCCAAGATTTCAGCTCCTACGAGCAGTACTTC. Encoded protein: CASSQDFSSYEQYF.

The table lists this clonotype with many counts. The rearrangement links TRBV5-1 to TRBJ2-3, with TRBD1 matching over 9 bases. Germline V gene data show CDR1 as SGHRS and CDR2 as YFSETQ. Trimming cost V 4 bases and J 4 bases; bases outside gene matches: 4. The CDR3 is 14 amino acids. CDR3 amino acids: CASSGGQGPDTQYF. The CDR3, as DNA: TGCGCCAGCAGCGGGGGACAGGGCCCAGATACGCAGTATTTT.

The chain combines TRBV3-1 with TRBJ2-5; D could derive from TRBD1 or TRBD2 (5 bases each). The CDR3 has 16 amino acids. The V gene lost 1 base and the J gene lost 7 bases, with 19 bases spanning the gap. Germline V gene sequence: CDR1 LGHDT, CDR2 YNNKEL (reference sequence). The CDR3 reads CASSQAVGARRGTQYF. In DNA, the CDR3 is TGTGCCAGCAGCCAAGCGGTCGGGGCCCGTCGAGGGACCCAGTACTTC.

The chain employs TRBV10-3 and TRBJ2-7; 7 bases line up with TRBD1. Germline V gene sequence: CDR1 ENHRY, CDR2 SYGVKD. The CDR3 spans 15 residues. V lost 5 bases and J lost 2; bases outside the gene matches: 9. In nucleotides, the CDR3 is TGTGCCATCAGTTACGACAGGGACCGGACCTACGAGCAGTACTTC. It translates to CAISYDRDRTYEQYF.

This clonotype was recorded once. This sequence joins TRBV2 and TRBJ2-2; D perhaps matches TRBD1 (5 bases). CDR3 size: 13 residues. Looked up from germline, CDR1 is SNHLY and CDR2 is FYNNEI. V lost 6 bases, J lost 3 bases, and 8 bases lay in between. This CDR3 is CASRKQDTGELFF. The CDR3, as DNA: TGTGCCAGCAGAAAACAGGACACCGGGGAGCTGTTTTTT.

This sequence joins TRBV6-5 and TRBJ2-7; D is possibly TRBD1 (5 bases). The CDR3 covers 12 residues. The ends were cut back, 8 bases at V and 3 bases at J, with 11 bases in the middle. The germline V gene has CDR1 MNHEY and CDR2 SVGAGI. CDR3 residues: CASSPGNYEQYF. CDR3 coding DNA: TGTGCCAGCTCCCCAGGGAACTACGAGCAGTACTTC.

This clonotype has more than one count but fewer than ten. This chain uses TRBV4-3 with TRBJ2-3; no firm D call. This CDR3 has 14 residues. V was pared by 3 bases and J by 4 bases, with 11 bases between. Looked up from germline, CDR1 is LGHNA and CDR2 is YSLEER. The CDR3 region has the DNA TGCGCCAGCAGCCATACGGGCGGATCAGATACGCAGTATTTT. This sequence encodes CASSHTGGSDTQYF.

This clonotype was counted once. This sequence joins TRBV6-1 and TRBJ1-5; D is undetermined. The V gene lost 7 bases and the J gene lost 5 bases, with 12 bases spanning the gap. Per the germline V gene, CDR1 is MNHNS and CDR2 is SASEGT. The CDR3 sequence is 13 residues long. CDR3 DNA: TGTGCCAGCAAGTTGGTGGGGTATCAGCCCCAGCATTTT. Its protein is CASKLVGYQPQHF.

This clonotype was seen a few times. The chain uses TRBV4-1 and TRBJ2-2; possibly TRBD1 for D (5 bases). The CDR3 extends over 14 amino acids. In germline, CDR1 is MGHRA, CDR2 YSYEKL. V was cut by 2 bases and J by 5 bases, with 9 bases left in between. The CDR3 reads CASSQRTKTGELFF. The CDR3 DNA follows: TGCGCCAGCAGCCAAAGGACAAAAACCGGGGAGCTGTTTTTT.

The chain uses TRBV12-3 or TRBV12-4 and TRBJ2-1; a weak D match, TRBD1 (6 bases). The length of the CDR3 is 15 residues. Trimming stripped 3 bases from V and 1 base from J, with 10 bases between. CDR3 coding DNA: TGTGCCAGCAGTTTCTCCCAGGGGTCCTACAATGAGCAGTTCTTC. Its protein is CASSFSQGSYNEQFF.

This clonotype was found a few times. J is TRBJ2-5 and V is TRBV6-1; 8 bases line up with TRBD2. CDR1 and CDR2 from the germline V gene are MNHNS and SASEGT. CDR3 length equals 11 residues. After removal of 7 bases from V and 13 bases from J, the junction contained 8 bases not matched to a gene. Here the CDR3 DNA reads TGTGCCAGCACCTTCGGGACTAGGCGGTACTTC. It translates to CASTFGTRRYF.

The CDR3 DNA reads as TGTGCCAGCAGTCCACAGGTATCCTATGGCTACACCTTC. It encodes CASSPQVSYGYTF. This sequence joins TRBV6-2 or TRBV6-3 and TRBJ1-2, with D possibly matching TRBD1 (5 bases). The V and J ends lost 5 bases and 4 bases respectively, with 11 bases between them. CDR1 and CDR2 from the germline V gene are MNHEY and SVGEGT. This CDR3 has 13 residues.

The chain employs TRBV7-9 and TRBJ2-7, with 10 nucleotides matching TRBD1. CDR1 and CDR2 from the germline V gene are SEHNR and FQNEAQ (reference sequence). The CDR3 contains 14 residues. The ends lost 0 bases at V and 7 bases at J; junction bases unmatched: 3. CDR3 DNA: TGTGCCAGCAGCTTAGCGGGGACAGGGGCGGAGCAGTACTTC. Translating gives CASSLAGTGAEQYF.

The rearrangement uses TRBV7-3 and TRBJ2-2; D is unresolved. The CDR3 has 14 residues. The V and J ends lost 1 base and 7 bases respectively, with 10 bases between them. From germline, CDR1 is SGHTA and CDR2 FQGTGA. The CDR3 protein is CASSLILGIGELFF. CDR3 coding DNA: TGTGCCAGCAGCTTAATTCTGGGAATCGGGGAGCTGTTTTTT. Full variable domain (rest looked up from reference TRBV7-3 and TRBJ2-2): GAGVSQTPSNKVTEKGKYVELRCDPISGHTALYWYRQSLGQGPEFLIYFQGTGAADDSGLPNDRFFAVRPEGSVSTLKIQRTERGDSAVYLCASSLILGIGELFFGEGSRLTVL.